This note documents a single TCR beta chain sequence. Some clones are missing from TCRdb's copy, which holds only in-frame ones; the method was immunoSEQ multiplex PCR. The repertoire consists of under 200,000 clones, with approximately 91% occurring once and the leading ten covering under 2%. This sample was included in a study of blood T cell repertoires in COVID-19. Study information: Acute-phase and convalescent COVID-19 samples originated in the United States, Italy and Spain.

The CDR3 runs 13 residues. The germline V gene encodes CDR1 GTSNPN and CDR2 SVGIG (reference sequence). V lost 2 bases to trimming and J lost 7 bases, with 11 bases between them. Sample: peripheral blood. The clonotype comes from a man aged 18 to 30 with active or convalescent COVID-19. The J gene is TRBJ2-2, the V gene TRBV30, with D possibly matching TRBD2 (6 bases). The CDR3 DNA is TGTGCCTGGAGTAAAGGGACTGGCGGGGAGCTGTTTTTT. As protein: CAWSKGTGGELFF.